These 15 T cell receptor beta chains were sequenced from one sample in a study of sequential checkpoint blockade in melanoma. As to treatment: randomized to nivolumab then ipilimumab (arm A) or the reverse (arm B). Assay used: immunoSEQ multiplex PCR; TCRdb lists only in-frame clones, some missing. The sample comprises 7,500 to 9,500 clones, around 22% of which are singletons, and under 6% rests with the top ten. Here the sequenced sample was tumor tissue (inferred from file names), taken from a patient given nivolumab and ipilimumab in sequence. These receptors came from a human donor with melanoma.

A few counts support this clone. The chain uses TRBV9 and TRBJ1-3; the D is unclear. Trimming removed 0 bases from V and 4 bases from J, with 8 bases in between. This CDR3 has 14 residues. In germline, CDR1 is SGDLS, CDR2 YYNGEE. CDR3 sequence reads: CASSVGRTGNTIYF. The CDR3 bases are TGTGCCAGCAGCGTAGGCCGTACGGGAAACACCATATATTTT. Together with reference TRBV9 and TRBJ1-3, the CDR3 gives the full variable domain: DSGVTQTPKHLITATGQRVTLRCSPRSGDLSVYWYQQSLDQGLQFLIQYYNGEERAKGNILERFSAQQFPDLHSELNLSSLELGDSALYFCASSVGRTGNTIYFGEGSWLTVV.

This clone was counted only a few times. This chain links TRBV6-8 with TRBJ2-7; 9 bases are a match to TRBD1. Looked up from germline, CDR1 is MNHGY and CDR2 is SAAAGT. With 5 bases clipped from V and 1 base from J, the junction kept 9 bases outside the gene matches. The CDR3 runs 16 residues. CDR3 region: CASSGGRDRVSYEQYF. The DNA of the CDR3 is TGTGCCAGCAGTGGGGGGAGGGACAGGGTATCCTACGAGCAGTACTTC.

This clone appeared a few times. J is TRBJ1-6 and V is TRBV6-8; 11 nucleotides align to TRBD1. CDR1 and CDR2 (germline): MNHGY, SAAAGT. V lost 6 bases to trimming and J lost 2 bases; unmatched junction nucleotides: 6. The length of the CDR3 is 17 residues. This CDR3 reads CASSLGQGATYNSPLHF. CDR3 DNA sequence: TGTGCCAGCAGCCTCGGACAGGGGGCCACCTATAATTCACCCCTCCACTTT.

The chain is built from TRBV28 and TRBJ2-5, with D maybe TRBD2 (5 bases). This CDR3 has 14 amino acids. V lost 4 bases, J lost 3 bases, and 12 bases lay in between. Germline-derived CDR1 and CDR2 are MDHEN and SYDVKM. The CDR3 spells CASSSRLREETQYF. The CDR3 coding sequence is TGTGCCAGCAGTTCGCGACTAAGGGAAGAGACCCAGTACTTC.

The J gene is TRBJ2-5, the V gene TRBV5-1; 7 bases match TRBD1. V lost 2 bases, J lost 5 bases, and 9 bases stayed unmatched. Germline CDR1 is SGHRS and CDR2 is YFSETQ. The CDR3 runs to 15 residues. CDR3 coding DNA: TGCGCCAGCAGCTTTAGACAGGGATTACGGGAGACCCAGTACTTC. It is translated as CASSFRQGLRETQYF.

The chain has TRBV9 and TRBJ1-5; the match to TRBD1 covers 8 bases. This CDR3 is 14 amino acids long. The trim removed 3 bases at V and 7 bases at J, leaving 6 bases unmatched. From germline, CDR1 is SGDLS and CDR2 YYNGEE. CDR3 DNA sequence: TGTGCCAGCAGCGCCGCGGGGACAGGCCAGCCCCAGCATTTT. The encoded protein is CASSAAGTGQPQHF.

The CDR3 reads CASSPELTGASDEQFF. DNA of the CDR3: TGTGCCAGCTCACCGGAACTAACGGGGGCGAGCGATGAGCAGTTCTTC. The rearrangement uses TRBV18 and TRBJ2-1; D may match TRBD1 or TRBD2 (6 bases each). Trimming shortened V by 3 bases and J by 8 bases, and 20 bases separated the two germline ends. From germline, CDR1 is KGHSH and CDR2 LQKENI. The CDR3 totals 16 residues.

This clone ranks as medium-sized. The chain is built from TRBV11-3 and TRBJ2-4, with 12 bases matching TRBD1. Germline assignment: CDR1 SGHNT and CDR2 YENEEA. This CDR3 spans 16 amino acids. V lost 5 bases to trimming and J lost 9 bases; unmatched junction nucleotides: 11. Written as DNA, the CDR3 is TGTGCCAGCAGCGGCGGAGGGGGGACAGGGGGCGGCATTCAGTACTTC. It codes for CASSGGGGTGGGIQYF.

V usage is TRBV19 and J usage is TRBJ2-7; unclear D gene. This CDR3 comprises 13 residues. Germline V lookup: CDR1 LNHDA, CDR2 SQIVND (reference sequence). Between the trimmed V and J ends, which lost 6 bases and 3 bases, there was a span of 12 bases. CDR3 DNA sequence: TGTGCCAGTAGGCGGACGGGTCTCTACGAGCAGTACTTC. Encoded protein: CASRRTGLYEQYF.

This rearrangement joins TRBV4-1 to TRBJ2-1; TRBD2 aligns across 7 bases. With V trimmed by 4 bases and J by 8 bases, 11 bases remained unmatched. Germline assignment: CDR1 MGHRA and CDR2 YSYEKL. This CDR3 is 15 amino acids long. CDR3 nucleotide sequence: TGCGCCAGCAGCCTCATTCCGGCGGGGGAGCATGAGCAGTTCTTC. Amino acid sequence: CASSLIPAGEHEQFF.

This chain connects TRBV29-1 to TRBJ2-1; TRBD1 agrees at 10 bases. There are 14 residues in the CDR3. The V gene end was trimmed by 7 bases and the J gene end by 4 bases; junction bases not matched to a gene: 7. The germline CDR1 and CDR2 sequences are SQVTM and ANQGSEA. The CDR3 reads CSGRDRGLYNEQFF. Here the CDR3 DNA reads TGCAGCGGACGAGACAGGGGGCTTTACAATGAGCAGTTCTTC.

The V and J genes are TRBV2 and TRBJ2-1; 8 nucleotides line up with TRBD2. The CDR3 has 16 amino acids. Trimming cost V 5 bases and J 4 bases; bases outside gene matches: 10. CDR1 is SNHLY, CDR2 FYNNEI, per germline. The CDR3 is CASSFGASGFYNEQFF. CDR3 bases: TGTGCCAGCAGTTTTGGGGCTAGCGGGTTTTACAATGAGCAGTTCTTC.

This clone has just one count. This sequence joins TRBV18 and TRBJ2-1; 8 bases match TRBD1. The CDR3 extends over 14 amino acids. The V gene's germline CDR1 is KGHSH and CDR2 LQKENI. The J segment lost 2 bases and the V segment lost 4 bases, leaving 1 base of the junction unmatched. Here the CDR3 reads CASSQDRAYNEQFF. CDR3 in DNA: TGTGCCAGCTCACAGGACAGGGCCTACAATGAGCAGTTCTTC.

V usage is TRBV5-8 and J usage is TRBJ2-2, with unresolved D. CDR3 length: 13 amino acids. The V end lost 2 bases, the J end lost 5 bases, and 7 bases lay between the germline ends. The germline V gene has CDR1 SGHTS and CDR2 YDEGEE. CDR3 amino acids: CASSFLGTGELFF. The CDR3 nucleotides read TGTGCCAGCAGCTTTCTCGGTACCGGGGAGCTGTTTTTT.

The V call is TRBV29-1, the J call TRBJ2-7, with 8 bases that match TRBD1. This CDR3 comprises 14 residues. The V segment lost 7 bases and the J segment 0 bases; nucleotides outside the gene matches: 8. Germline V gene lookup returns CDR1 SQVTM and CDR2 ANQGSEA. Written as DNA, the CDR3 is TGCAGCGCCACGGGACAGGAGAGCTCCTACGAGCAGTACTTC. Its protein is CSATGQESSYEQYF.